A selection of T cell receptor beta chains follows, all from one sample in a study of T cell repertoires in cytomegalovirus infection. No antigen is known for these receptors. TCRdb independently ran MiXCR on the reads; one entry per CDR3 protein. This table holds roughly 500,000 distinct CDR3 sequences, about 33% found once. The sample was cultured PBMCs, taken from culture after CMV antigen stimulation. Receptor source: a human donor in good health (CMV status not recorded). Some clones in this sample may be carry-over from other donors' samples. Each CDR3 is given with its conserved first and last residue. A D gene is named only where the DNA matches it firmly. Some rows have no size entry. The others give once, few or many, or a class for an expanded clone.

V gene,J gene,clone size,D gene,CDR3 protein,CDR3 DNA
TRBV7-2,TRBJ1-3,.,.,CASSFRTPWDTIYF,TGTGCCAGCAGCTTCAGGACCCCATGGGACACCATATATTTT
TRBV6-1,TRBJ2-1,.,.,CASSEVILKGSSYNEQFF,TGTGCCAGCAGTGAAGTTATTTTGAAGGGAAGCTCCTACAATGAGCAGTTCTTC
TRBV12-5,TRBJ1-5,once,TRBD1,CASGLTLGQGANQPQHF,TGTGCTAGTGGTCTAACCTTGGGACAGGGGGCGAATCAGCCCCAGCATTTT
TRBV7-2,TRBJ1-1,many,TRBD1,CASSRGQEDTEAFF,TGTGCCAGCAGCCGGGGACAGGAGGACACTGAAGCTTTCTTT
TRBV18,TRBJ1-1,.,.,CASSPSQFEAFF,TGTGCCAGCTCACCATCTCAGTTTGAAGCTTTCTTT
TRBV6-1,TRBJ1-1,.,.,CASRDRVGFAEAFF,TGTGCCAGCAGGGATCGGGTGGGTTTCGCTGAAGCTTTCTTT
TRBV27,TRBJ2-5,.,TRBD1,CATSTLGQLRGETQYF,TGTGCCACCTCGACCTTGGGACAGTTGAGGGGGGAGACCCAGTACTTC
TRBV19,TRBJ1-1,.,.,CASSIIGNTEAFF,TGTGCCAGTAGTATTATCGGGAACACTGAAGCTTTCTTT
TRBV7-9,TRBJ2-2,.,TRBD1,CASSLAVQTGGFGTGELFF,TGTGCCAGCAGCTTAGCGGTCCAAACAGGGGGCTTTGGCACCGGGGAGCTGTTTTTT
TRBV2,TRBJ2-2,once,.,CASSATQRTGELFF,TGTGCCAGCAGTGCGACACAGCGAACCGGGGAGCTGTTTTTT
TRBV7-6,TRBJ2-5,.,.,CASSSIITETQYF,TGTGCCAGCAGCTCAATCATCACTGAGACCCAGTACTTC
TRBV7-2,TRBJ2-5,many,.,CASSLNEGIDETQYF,TGTGCCAGCAGCTTGAACGAGGGTATCGACGAGACCCAGTACTTC
TRBV11-2,TRBJ2-3,.,TRBD2,CASSPGGVRSTQYF,TGTGCCAGCAGCCCGGGAGGGGTACGTTCTACGCAGTATTTT
TRBV7-6,TRBJ2-1,few,.,CASSPSTGAYNEQFF,TGTGCCAGCAGCCCCTCGACGGGAGCCTACAATGAGCAGTTCTTC
TRBV10-3,TRBJ2-5,.,TRBD1,CAIRGTGGGQETQYF,TGTGCCATCAGGGGGACAGGGGGCGGCCAAGAGACCCAGTACTTC
TRBV20-1,TRBJ2-1,.,TRBD1,CSATHPKKTGGSNEQFF,TGCAGTGCTACTCACCCTAAAAAGACAGGGGGGAGCAATGAGCAGTTCTTC
TRBV7-2,TRBJ1-1,many,.,CASSPVRGQNTEAFF,TGTGCCAGCAGCCCAGTACGGGGGCAGAACACTGAAGCTTTCTTT
TRBV19,TRBJ1-4,.,.,CASSSPGAGEKLFF,TGTGCCAGTAGTTCCCCAGGGGCTGGAGAAAAACTGTTTTTT
TRBV18,TRBJ2-5,.,.,CASSLWVEETQYF,TGTGCCAGCTCACTCTGGGTAGAGGAGACCCAGTACTTC
TRBV19,TRBJ2-1,.,TRBD2,CASSIETSVHEQFF,TGTGCCAGTAGTATAGAAACTAGCGTCCATGAGCAGTTCTTC
TRBV12-3/TRBV12-4,TRBJ1-2,.,.,CASSFIQGTDYGYTF,TGTGCCAGCAGTTTTATTCAGGGAACGGACTATGGCTACACCTTC
TRBV15,TRBJ2-3,few,TRBD2,CATTRGELAGGSDTQYF,TGTGCCACCACCAGGGGGGAACTAGCGGGAGGATCAGATACGCAGTATTTT
TRBV28,TRBJ1-3,few,.,CASREPGSGNTIYF,TGTGCCAGCAGGGAGCCCGGCTCTGGAAACACCATATATTTT
TRBV9,TRBJ2-1,.,.,CASSALSGNEQFF,TGTGCCAGCAGCGCCCTTTCGGGGAATGAGCAGTTCTTC
TRBV12-5,TRBJ2-2,.,.,CASGFRTTAGSGELFF,TGTGCTAGTGGTTTCAGAACAACAGCAGGGTCCGGGGAGCTGTTTTTT
TRBV28,TRBJ1-2,few,.,CASSPPGRNHGYTF,TGTGCCAGCAGTCCCCCAGGACGGAACCATGGCTACACCTTC
TRBV28,TRBJ1-4,.,.,CASSPGGMGEKLFF,TGTGCCAGCAGCCCGGGGGGGATGGGAGAAAAACTGTTTTTT
TRBV7-3,TRBJ1-1,.,.,CASRLSGNTEAFF,TGTGCCAGCCGTCTTTCAGGAAACACTGAAGCTTTCTTT
TRBV28,TRBJ2-7,.,TRBD1,CASTFRGQAGQYF,TGTGCCAGCACCTTCAGGGGGCAGGCTGGGCAGTACTTC
TRBV12-3/TRBV12-4,TRBJ1-1,.,.,CASNWGNTEAFF,TGTGCCAGCAATTGGGGGAACACTGAAGCTTTCTTT
TRBV23-1,TRBJ1-5,.,.,CVAPGGHSNQPQHF,TGCGTCGCCCCCGGGGGTCATAGCAATCAGCCCCAGCATTTT
TRBV6-5,TRBJ1-5,few,TRBD1,CASSYTKPSRDRGRGRNQPQHF,TGTGCCAGCAGTTACACAAAACCGTCCCGGGACAGGGGACGGGGGAGGAATCAGCCCCAGCATTTT
TRBV7-3,TRBJ2-7,.,TRBD1,CASTSELTGERTPYEQYF,TGTGCCAGCACCTCCGAGCTGACAGGGGAACGAACACCCTACGAGCAGTACTTC
TRBV12-3/TRBV12-4,TRBJ2-1,.,.,CASSLWLSSYNEQFF,TGTGCCAGCAGTTTATGGCTCAGCTCCTACAATGAGCAGTTCTTC
TRBV4-1,TRBJ2-5,few,TRBD2,CASSLTAGEETQYF,TGCGCCAGCAGCTTGACAGCGGGGGAAGAGACCCAGTACTTC
TRBV28,TRBJ1-4,.,.,CASSSSGSRPNEKLFF,TGTGCCAGCAGTTCTTCAGGGAGCAGACCTAATGAAAAACTGTTTTTT
TRBV10-3,TRBJ2-5,few,.,CAISPREGETQYF,TGTGCCATCAGTCCAAGGGAAGGAGAGACCCAGTACTTC
TRBV19,TRBJ1-6,few,.,CASSRPSRRDNSPLHF,TGTGCCAGTAGTAGACCGTCGCGGCGAGATAATTCACCCCTCCACTTT
TRBV12-3/TRBV12-4,TRBJ1-4,.,.,CASRPGAGRLFF,TGTGCCAGCAGACCTGGAGCCGGAAGACTGTTTTTT
TRBV7-6,TRBJ2-1,few,TRBD2,CASSSLPPGLASNEQFF,TGTGCCAGCAGCTCACTCCCCCCGGGACTAGCGTCCAATGAGCAGTTCTTC
TRBV19,TRBJ1-2,few,.,CASSSRDRLLYGYTF,TGTGCCAGTAGTTCCCGAGACAGGCTGCTCTATGGCTACACCTTC
TRBV4-3,TRBJ2-5,.,.,CASSQDFGSQETQYF,TGCGCCAGCAGCCAAGATTTTGGCAGCCAAGAGACCCAGTACTTC
TRBV12-3/TRBV12-4,TRBJ2-7,few,TRBD2,CASTPTSGNYEQYF,TGTGCCAGCACCCCGACTAGCGGGAACTACGAGCAGTACTTC
TRBV7-8,TRBJ2-1,.,.,CASSLGTARNNEQFF,TGTGCCAGCAGCTTAGGGACAGCCCGTAACAATGAGCAGTTCTTC
TRBV5-6,TRBJ1-5,few,.,CASSFLNQPQHF,TGTGCCAGCAGCTTTCTTAATCAGCCCCAGCATTTT
TRBV28,TRBJ2-5,few,.,CASSLPGWREETQYF,TGTGCCAGCAGTTTACCTGGGTGGAGGGAAGAGACCCAGTACTTC
TRBV19,TRBJ1-2,few,.,CASSIGLGPGYGYTF,TGTGCCAGTAGTATCGGGTTAGGGCCGGGCTATGGCTACACCTTC
TRBV29-1,TRBJ2-1,.,.,CSVDAVGEQFF,TGCAGCGTTGATGCGGTCGGTGAGCAGTTCTTC
TRBV6-2/TRBV6-3,TRBJ2-4,few,.,CASSSLRAKNIQYF,TGTGCCAGCAGTTCCCTACGGGCCAAAAACATTCAGTACTTC
TRBV6-6,TRBJ2-3,.,TRBD2,CASSYMAGGPHRTDTQYF,TGTGCCAGCAGTTACATGGCGGGAGGTCCCCACCGCACAGATACGCAGTATTTT